Listed here are 12 T cell receptor beta chains from one sample, sequenced in a study of CD8 T cells in ankylosing spondylitis (dated by TCRdb to about 2017). Library prep was done by 5' RACE. Sequencing relied on an Illumina HiSeq 2500. Using fastp trimming at Q25 and MiXCR clonotype assembly, TCRdb reanalyzed the public sequencing data and kept in-frame beta chains. Each CDR3 protein appears once, grouped with its most common genes and DNA. Here the sample has about 360,000 distinct CDR3 sequences; around 20% occur a single time. The top ten clonotypes cover around 14% of the sample. The sequenced material came from blood, either unsorted or a sorted T cell fraction (not recorded which). The receptors stem from a male donor with ankylosing spondylitis or in good health (not recorded which).

V and J are TRBV7-9 and TRBJ2-6; D is tentatively TRBD1 or TRBD2 (5 bases each). The CDR3 is 17 residues long. The germline CDR1 and CDR2 sequences are SEHNR and FQNEAQ (reference sequence). V was cut by 0 bases and J by 0 bases, with 9 bases left in between. The CDR3 sequence: CASSLAGGNSGANVLTF. CDR3 DNA: TGTGCCAGCAGCTTAGCTGGGGGAAACTCTGGGGCCAACGTCCTGACTTTC.

The rearrangement links TRBV27 to TRBJ2-1; D gene ambiguous. The CDR3 is 11 amino acids. V was clipped by 11 bases and J by 5 bases, with 10 bases between them. Germline CDR1 reads MNHEY; CDR2 reads SMNVEV (reference sequence). CDR3 in DNA: TGTGCCGTGGGCAGACACAATGAGCAGTTCTTC. This codes for CAVGRHNEQFF.

The chain employs TRBV10-3 and TRBJ2-3; 12 nucleotides align to TRBD2. The J segment lost 7 bases and the V segment lost 6 bases, leaving 17 bases of the junction unmatched. Germline assignment: CDR1 ENHRY and CDR2 SYGVKD. The CDR3 spans 18 residues. The CDR3 spells CAIRLATSGGPVVNTQYF. CDR3 nucleotides: TGTGCCATCAGGCTGGCCACTAGCGGGGGGCCCGTAGTGAATACGCAGTATTTT.

The chain joins TRBV11-2 to TRBJ2-7, with no clear D. The CDR3 spans 14 residues. CDR1 and CDR2 from the germline V gene are SGHAT and FQNNGV. V was pared by 1 base and J by 6 bases, with 13 bases between. The CDR3 loop is CASSLAVEFTEQYF. CDR3 nucleotides: TGTGCCAGCAGCTTAGCCGTAGAATTCACCGAGCAGTACTTC.

In this sample, this clonotype turned up once. The CDR3 loop reads CASSVGTSSSEQYF. CDR3 nucleotide sequence: TGTGCCAGCAGCGTAGGAACTAGCTCCAGCGAGCAGTACTTC. V gene TRBV9 combines with J gene TRBJ2-7; a possible D gene is TRBD2 (6 bases). CDR1 and CDR2 (germline): SGDLS, YYNGEE. Trimming took off 0 bases at V and 6 bases at J, with 13 bases between the two ends. The length of the CDR3 is 14 residues.

This chain joins TRBV27 and TRBJ2-7; TRBD1 is a possible D gene (5 bases). Germline assignment: CDR1 MNHEY and CDR2 SMNVEV (reference sequence). Trimming pared 3 bases from V and 7 bases from J, leaving 13 bases between. The CDR3 spans 13 residues. CDR3 nucleotides: TGTGCCAGCAGTTTTATTCAGGGTCTGGAGCAGTACTTC. It codes for CASSFIQGLEQYF.

V gene TRBV12-3 or TRBV12-4 combines with J gene TRBJ1-4; no clear D. V dropped 2 bases and J dropped 10 bases, with 14 bases sitting between them. The CDR3 loop spans 14 amino acids. CDR3 bases: TGTGCCAGCAGTTTACTGGCCACGGCTGCAAAACTGTTTTTT. It specifies CASSLLATAAKLFF.

This sequence joins TRBV5-1 and TRBJ2-3, with TRBD2 identical over 8 bases. The CDR3 runs to 15 residues. The V segment lost 1 base and the J segment 3 bases; nucleotides outside the gene matches: 4. Looked up from germline, CDR1 is SGHRS and CDR2 is YFSETQ. The CDR3 protein is CASSLRGLDTDTQYF. The CDR3 DNA is TGCGCCAGCAGCTTGAGGGGACTAGATACAGATACGCAGTATTTT.

The chain recombines TRBV7-9 with TRBJ2-7; D tentatively reads TRBD1 or TRBD2 (5 bases each). In germline, CDR1 is SEHNR, CDR2 FQNEAQ (reference sequence). The CDR3 covers 17 residues. V was clipped by 4 bases and J by 0 bases, with 19 bases between them. The DNA of the CDR3 is TGTGCCAGCAGCTCTTCGTCCGGGACGCAGGCCTCCTACGAGCAGTACTTC. Protein sequence: CASSSSSGTQASYEQYF.

This clonotype was counted between two and nine times. CDR3 coding DNA: TGTGCCAGCAGCGCTCAGGAGACCCCCCGCCAAGAGACCCAGTACTTC. Its protein product is CASSAQETPRQETQYF. V gene TRBV21-1 combines with J gene TRBJ2-5; the table assigns TRBD1, which was not confirmed against the DNA. TRBV21-1 is termed a pseudogene. This CDR3 region has 16 residues.

This clonotype has only a few counts. CDR3 loop: CSVDRGLGTEAFF. The CDR3 DNA sequence: TGCAGCGTTGATAGGGGGCTAGGGACTGAAGCTTTCTTT. The chain carries TRBV29-1 and TRBJ1-1; 7 bases map to TRBD1. With V trimmed by 3 bases and J by 5 bases, 6 bases remained unmatched. This CDR3 has 13 residues. Germline CDR1 is SQVTM and CDR2 is ANQGSEA.

The rearrangement joins TRBV10-3 to TRBJ2-1; D is uncertain. The CDR3 is 17 amino acids. Germline assignment: CDR1 ENHRY and CDR2 SYGVKD. The V end lost 0 bases, the J end lost 0 bases, and 12 bases lay between the germline ends. CDR3 sequence (DNA): TGTGCCATCAGTGAGTCGGGAAGGTCAAACTCCTACAATGAGCAGTTCTTC. Translated: CAISESGRSNSYNEQFF.